This is a list of T cell receptor beta chains from one sample in a study of identical twins. TCRdb re-called the 5' RACE reads with MiXCR, one entry per CDR3 protein. The table records fewer than 800,000 distinct CDR3 sequences, about 7.6% of them present only once. These same records also appear under a second study, on yellow fever vaccine responses in identical twins.

Sequencing was performed on PBMCs. These receptor sequences come from a woman aged 18-29 years in good health. CDR3s include the opening cysteine and the closing phenylalanine or tryptophan. D genes are given only for firm matches. Clone size, where shown, is once, few, many, or a class for clones that have expanded.

clone_size,j_call,d_call,v_call,cdr3_aa,cdr3_nt
many,TRBJ2-2,TRBD1,TRBV20-1,CSARDSKTGGPNTGELFF,TGCAGTGCTAGAGATTCTAAAACAGGGGGCCCTAACACCGGGGAGCTGTTTTTT
many,TRBJ2-3,NA,TRBV20-1,CSARDSSTDTQYF,TGCAGTGCTAGGGACAGCTCCACAGATACGCAGTATTTT
many,TRBJ2-5,TRBD2,TRBV3-1,CASSQRLAGVETQYF,TGTGCCAGCAGCCAAAGGCTAGCGGGGGTGGAGACCCAGTACTTC
NA,TRBJ1-1,NA,TRBV3-1,CASSQGIMSGNTEAFF,TGTGCCAGCAGCCAAGGGATTATGTCGGGGAACACTGAAGCTTTCTTT
few,TRBJ2-1,TRBD2,TRBV24-1,CATSDAVGTGGGMNEQFF,TGTGCCACCAGTGATGCGGTGGGGACTGGCGGGGGTATGAATGAGCAGTTCTTC
NA,TRBJ1-1,NA,TRBV10-3,CAISEGMNTEAFF,TGTGCCATCAGTGAAGGAATGAACACTGAAGCTTTCTTT
many,TRBJ1-6,NA,TRBV20-1,CSARGKMEVSPLHF,TGCAGTGCTAGAGGGAAGATGGAAGTTTCACCCCTCCACTTT
few,TRBJ2-3,NA,TRBV12-3/TRBV12-4,CASSLWPDTQYF,TGTGCCAGCAGTTTATGGCCAGATACGCAGTATTTT
NA,TRBJ2-3,NA,TRBV4-2,CASSQDGEGEADTQYF,TGTGCCAGCAGCCAAGATGGCGAGGGAGAGGCAGATACGCAGTATTTT
few,TRBJ2-1,NA,TRBV7-9,CASSPETGLNEQFF,TGTGCCAGCAGCCCCGAGACGGGATTAAATGAGCAGTTCTTC
NA,TRBJ1-2,NA,TRBV10-3,CAMGYDGPSGYTF,TGTGCCATGGGGTATGATGGCCCCTCGGGCTACACCTTC
few,TRBJ2-3,NA,TRBV12-3/TRBV12-4,CASSLRRTGGADTQYF,TGTGCCAGCAGTTTACGGCGAACGGGCGGGGCAGATACGCAGTATTTT
NA,TRBJ2-3,TRBD1,TRBV19,CASSRGFRNTQYF,TGTGCCAGTAGCAGGGGGTTTCGGAATACGCAGTATTTT
NA,TRBJ2-1,NA,TRBV9,CASSVAGSLYNEQFF,TGTGCCAGCAGCGTAGCCGGGAGTTTATACAATGAGCAGTTCTTC
few,TRBJ1-5,NA,TRBV12-3/TRBV12-4,CASSLKGVGNQPQHF,TGTGCCAGCAGTTTAAAGGGGGTAGGCAATCAGCCCCAGCATTTT
many,TRBJ1-1,NA,TRBV4-2,CASSQEARMNTEAFF,TGTGCCAGCAGCCAAGAGGCCAGGATGAACACTGAAGCTTTCTTT
many,TRBJ2-3,NA,TRBV12-3/TRBV12-4,CASSQPARDTQYF,TGTGCCAGCAGTCAACCCGCGCGGGATACGCAGTATTTT
many,TRBJ2-1,TRBD2,TRBV2,CASTLAGGKNEQFF,TGTGCCAGCACCCTAGCGGGGGGAAAGAATGAGCAGTTCTTC
few,TRBJ2-1,NA,TRBV20-1,CSAIRLGVNEQFF,TGCAGTGCTATCCGACTAGGAGTGAATGAGCAGTTCTTC
few,TRBJ2-3,TRBD2,TRBV20-1,CSASAGVFTDTQYF,TGCAGTGCTAGTGCGGGAGTTTTCACAGATACGCAGTATTTT
few,TRBJ2-7,NA,TRBV5-4,CASSPRQGLYEQYF,TGTGCCAGCAGCCCCAGACAGGGACTCTACGAGCAGTACTTC
NA,TRBJ1-5,TRBD1,TRBV12-3/TRBV12-4,CASSPQGRSNQPQHF,TGTGCCAGCAGTCCACAGGGGCGGAGCAATCAGCCCCAGCATTTT
few,TRBJ2-2,TRBD1,TRBV12-3/TRBV12-4,CASRETGVDTGELFF,TGTGCCAGCAGAGAGACAGGGGTGGACACCGGGGAGCTGTTTTTT
NA,TRBJ1-2,TRBD1,TRBV3-1,CASSQGTGQGRGYTF,TGTGCCAGCAGCCAAGGGACGGGACAGGGTCGAGGCTACACCTTC
few,TRBJ1-2,NA,TRBV4-1,CASSQDQGQNYGYTF,TGCGCCAGCAGCCAAGATCAGGGCCAGAACTATGGCTACACCTTC
few,TRBJ2-1,NA,TRBV3-1,CASSPSLDLRYNEQFF,TGTGCCAGCAGCCCGTCCCTGGACTTGCGGTACAATGAGCAGTTCTTC
NA,TRBJ2-3,NA,TRBV29-1,CSVEGSADTQYF,TGCAGCGTTGAAGGCTCCGCAGATACGCAGTATTTT
few,TRBJ2-1,NA,TRBV5-5,CASSLDNNGYNEQFF,TGTGCCAGCAGCTTGGATAACAATGGCTACAATGAGCAGTTCTTC
few,TRBJ2-5,NA,TRBV15,CATSRDFAGARGETQYF,TGTGCCACCAGCAGAGATTTCGCGGGGGCGCGGGGGGAGACCCAGTACTTC
many,TRBJ2-3,TRBD2,TRBV20-1,CSASGTSGSTDTQYF,TGCAGTGCTAGCGGGACTAGCGGTAGCACAGATACGCAGTATTTT
few,TRBJ1-1,NA,TRBV12-3/TRBV12-4,CASRLLGLTGSPEAFF,TGTGCCAGCAGACTCCTAGGTCTTACAGGCTCCCCTGAAGCTTTCTTT
NA,TRBJ2-1,NA,TRBV24-1,CATSQLGGGLYNEQFF,TGTGCCACCAGCCAGCTTGGCGGGGGCCTATACAATGAGCAGTTCTTC
many,TRBJ1-6,TRBD1,TRBV12-5,CASGPGQGDSPLHF,TGTGCTAGTGGCCCCGGCCAGGGGGATTCACCCCTCCACTTT
many,TRBJ1-2,NA,TRBV6-1,CASTDIGDGGYTF,TGTGCCAGCACGGATATAGGGGATGGTGGCTACACCTTC
NA,TRBJ2-5,NA,TRBV5-1,CARGFGETQYF,TGCGCCAGGGGTTTCGGAGAGACCCAGTACTTC
many,TRBJ2-2,NA,TRBV5-1,CASSPRGDHMSGELFF,TGCGCCAGCAGCCCGAGGGGGGACCACATGTCCGGGGAGCTGTTTTTT
few,TRBJ2-7,NA,TRBV7-7,CASSLRDGYLGQYF,TGTGCCAGCAGCTTACGGGACGGATACCTGGGGCAGTACTTC
many,TRBJ2-1,TRBD2,TRBV2,CASSEGLAGGHEQFF,TGTGCCAGCAGTGAGGGACTAGCGGGGGGGCATGAGCAGTTCTTC
NA,TRBJ1-6,TRBD1,TRBV6-1,CASSSNTGVKSPLHF,TGTGCCAGCAGCTCCAATACAGGGGTAAAGTCACCCCTCCACTTT
many,TRBJ2-1,TRBD2,TRBV13,CASSSVSGRAYNEQFF,TGTGCCAGCAGCTCTGTTAGCGGGAGGGCCTACAATGAGCAGTTCTTC
few,TRBJ2-7,NA,TRBV9,CASSQEGNGTYEQYF,TGTGCCAGCAGTCAAGAGGGCAACGGTACCTACGAGCAGTACTTC
few,TRBJ2-1,NA,TRBV24-1,CATSDFTENEQFF,TGTGCCACCAGTGATTTCACGGAGAATGAGCAGTTCTTC
NA,TRBJ1-6,NA,TRBV2,CASSEALSGGGPPLHF,TGTGCCAGCAGTGAAGCGCTTAGTGGGGGGGGACCACCCCTCCACTTT
many,TRBJ2-1,TRBD1,TRBV5-1,CASRGGTGLWNSYNEQFF,TGCGCCAGCAGGGGCGGGACAGGATTGTGGAACTCCTACAATGAGCAGTTCTTC
NA,TRBJ1-1,NA,TRBV12-3/TRBV12-4,CASSPTPLRDTEAFF,TGTGCCAGCAGTCCGACCCCGCTCCGAGACACTGAAGCTTTCTTT